Listed below are T cell receptor beta chains from one sample, sequenced in a study of breast tumors, draining lymph nodes, adjacent tissues. TCRdb reprocessed the multiplex PCR reads with MiXCR, giving one entry per CDR3 protein. The sample lists 200,000 to 250,000 distinct CDR3 sequences, nearly 35% occurring once. Sample: axillary lymph node tissue. The receptor source for this set is a female donor with breast cancer. Some clones in this sample may be carry-over from other donors' samples. CDR3s leave out the opening cysteine and the closing phenylalanine or tryptophan. Clone size is not always given. Where it is, it says once, few, many or a class for expanded clones.

abundance: many
j_gene: TRBJ2-2
v_gene: TRBV2
CDR3aa: ASRRGQVSNTGELF

abundance: few
j_gene: TRBJ2-7
v_gene: TRBV28
CDR3aa: ASRLTPDSNTYEQY

abundance: many
j_gene: TRBJ2-5
v_gene: TRBV7-9
CDR3aa: ASSLGLDFGETQY

abundance: .
j_gene: TRBJ2-1
v_gene: TRBV7-2
CDR3aa: ASTSQVDRGYNEQF

abundance: .
j_gene: TRBJ2-6
v_gene: TRBV20-1
CDR3aa: SAGYNLANL

abundance: .
j_gene: TRBJ1-5
v_gene: TRBV5-8
CDR3aa: ASSGGTAGWQPQH

abundance: few
j_gene: TRBJ1-4
v_gene: TRBV6-2/TRBV6-3
CDR3aa: ASSHGQATNEKLF

abundance: many
j_gene: TRBJ2-7
v_gene: TRBV20-1
CDR3aa: SARWFGGSTYEQY

abundance: .
j_gene: TRBJ2-1
v_gene: TRBV7-9
CDR3aa: ASSFRGNEQF

abundance: once
j_gene: TRBJ2-2
v_gene: TRBV12-3/TRBV12-4
CDR3aa: ASSLVRAGELF

abundance: .
j_gene: TRBJ2-7
v_gene: TRBV10-3
CDR3aa: AIQGAFYEQY

abundance: many
j_gene: TRBJ2-3
v_gene: TRBV20-1
CDR3aa: SASGWGLDTQY

abundance: many
j_gene: TRBJ1-5
v_gene: TRBV6-1
CDR3aa: ASSEAVMRSQPQH

abundance: .
j_gene: TRBJ2-4
v_gene: TRBV19
CDR3aa: ASSIRVEVGVRAKNIQY

abundance: .
j_gene: TRBJ2-7
v_gene: TRBV28
CDR3aa: ASSWPAGKYEQY

abundance: .
j_gene: TRBJ2-2
v_gene: TRBV7-9
CDR3aa: ASSLQGTTGELF

abundance: .
j_gene: TRBJ1-2
v_gene: TRBV24-1
CDR3aa: ATSDSGTAGGYT

abundance: .
j_gene: TRBJ1-4
v_gene: TRBV7-3
CDR3aa: ASSKPGQGSNEKLF

abundance: .
j_gene: TRBJ1-2
v_gene: TRBV28
CDR3aa: ASSLYSQGNGYT

abundance: many
j_gene: TRBJ1-2
v_gene: TRBV20-1
CDR3aa: SAADRGTGYT

abundance: many
j_gene: TRBJ2-3
v_gene: TRBV5-1
CDR3aa: ASSLPSGPTDTQY

abundance: .
j_gene: TRBJ2-3
v_gene: TRBV7-9
CDR3aa: ASSHWGTQY

abundance: .
j_gene: TRBJ1-5
v_gene: TRBV6-1
CDR3aa: ASSEGGTASYSNQPQH

abundance: .
j_gene: TRBJ2-1
v_gene: TRBV12-5
CDR3aa: ASGPRTGVLNEQF

abundance: many
j_gene: TRBJ2-3
v_gene: TRBV20-1
CDR3aa: SARDPTSGSRLTDTQY

abundance: many
j_gene: TRBJ2-7
v_gene: TRBV5-1
CDR3aa: ASAAGNEQY

abundance: once
j_gene: TRBJ2-3
v_gene: TRBV12-3/TRBV12-4
CDR3aa: ASSLGRHNEQY

abundance: many
j_gene: TRBJ2-2
v_gene: TRBV19
CDR3aa: ASSVSTYTGELF

abundance: .
j_gene: TRBJ2-1
v_gene: TRBV20-1
CDR3aa: SARVLAGGRNEQF

abundance: many
j_gene: TRBJ2-5
v_gene: TRBV7-8
CDR3aa: ASSLGGLAGGLGETQY

abundance: many
j_gene: TRBJ1-2
v_gene: TRBV6-1
CDR3aa: ASSDRYGYT

abundance: .
j_gene: TRBJ2-7
v_gene: TRBV6-2/TRBV6-3
CDR3aa: ASKGTGKGYEQY

abundance: many
j_gene: TRBJ2-3
v_gene: TRBV10-3
CDR3aa: AISGGVQGADTQY

abundance: few
j_gene: TRBJ2-7
v_gene: TRBV28
CDR3aa: ASSFGGGGEQY

abundance: .
j_gene: TRBJ1-2
v_gene: TRBV2
CDR3aa: ASSEVRGTGTGYT

abundance: many
j_gene: TRBJ1-2
v_gene: TRBV7-2
CDR3aa: ASSLAPQGVYGYP

abundance: many
j_gene: TRBJ2-3
v_gene: TRBV7-2
CDR3aa: ASTRGGSTDTQY

abundance: many
j_gene: TRBJ2-5
v_gene: TRBV5-6
CDR3aa: ASNRGTLQETQY

abundance: many
j_gene: TRBJ2-1
v_gene: TRBV7-9
CDR3aa: ASSSLGSPGGSYNEQF

abundance: .
j_gene: TRBJ1-1
v_gene: TRBV9
CDR3aa: ASSGVGTEAF

abundance: many
j_gene: TRBJ1-5
v_gene: TRBV20-1
CDR3aa: SAAYGTNNQPQH

abundance: many
j_gene: TRBJ2-5
v_gene: TRBV7-2
CDR3aa: ASSPKFSQETQY